Shown below are 20 T cell receptor beta chains from a single sample sequenced in a study of cytomegalovirus exposure and HLA in healthy donors. Vbeta (60) and Jbeta (13) primers were used in the PCR. Method: immunoSEQ multiplex PCR; TCRdb's copy keeps in-frame clones and lacks some. The sample has about 150,000 clones, roughly 80% seen once. The sequenced sample was PBMCs. These receptors all come from a woman in her forties or fifties in good health and CMV-seropositive.

The J gene is TRBJ1-1, the V gene TRBV29-1, with D possibly matching TRBD1 (5 bases). The V gene's germline CDR1 is SQVTM and CDR2 ANQGSEA. Trimming stripped 7 bases from V and 1 base from J, with 16 bases between. The CDR3 contains 14 residues. The CDR3 here is CSGSSTDRNTEAFF. The DNA of the CDR3 is TGCAGCGGCTCCTCGACAGATCGGAACACTGAAGCTTTCTTT.

The rearrangement uses TRBV15 and TRBJ2-1; 10 bases agree with TRBD1. In germline, CDR1 is LNHNV, CDR2 YYDKDF (reference sequence). V shed 3 bases and J 8 bases; nucleotides not matched to a gene: 1. The CDR3 extends over 13 amino acids. The CDR3 nucleotides are TGTGCCACCAGCAGGGGGACAGGGGATGAGCAGTTCTTC. Translated: CATSRGTGDEQFF.

The rearrangement joins TRBV7-9 to TRBJ1-1; 10 bases are shared with TRBD1. Germline trimming cut 1 base from V and 6 bases from J; bases unmatched to any gene: 2. The CDR3 is 14 amino acids. Germline V gene sequence: CDR1 SEHNR, CDR2 FQNEAQ (reference sequence). This chain's CDR3 is CASSLGQGAAEAFF. In DNA, the CDR3 is TGTGCCAGCAGCTTAGGACAGGGGGCAGCTGAAGCTTTCTTT.

Concerning this clone: At one of its ends the junction is not consistent with the germline gene, which may arise from a read error. The chain uses TRBV7-7 and TRBJ2-7, with D hard to call. CDR3 size: 14 residues. Germline CDR1 is SSHAT and CDR2 is FNYEAQ (reference sequence). The CDR3, as DNA: TGTGCTAGCAGCTTAGACTCCGACTCCTACGAGCAGTACTTC. Translated, it gives CASSLDSDSYEQYF.

The rearrangement joins TRBV7-2 to TRBJ1-2; D is perhaps TRBD1 (5 bases). V lost 2 bases, J lost 1 base, and 17 bases lay in between. The CDR3 spans 17 residues. CDR1 and CDR2 (germline): SGHTA, FQGNSA. The CDR3 protein is CASSLSGMGEVNYGYTF. In DNA, the CDR3 is TGTGCCAGCAGCTTAAGTGGGATGGGGGAGGTTAACTATGGCTACACCTTC. Drawing the rest from reference TRBV7-2 and TRBJ1-2, the complete variable domain is GAGVSQSPSNKVTEKGKDVELRCDPISGHTALYWYRQSLGQGLEFLIYFQGNSAPDKSGLPSDRFSAERTGGSVSTLTIQRTQQEDSAVYLCASSLSGMGEVNYGYTFGSGTRLTVV.

V and J are TRBV4-1 and TRBJ1-3; 7 bases align to TRBD1. There are 15 residues in the CDR3. V was clipped by 4 bases and J by 5 bases; unmatched bases: 8. CDR1 and CDR2 from the germline V gene are MGHRA and YSYEKL. CDR3 DNA: TGCGCCAGCAGCCTTCTATTGGGACAGCGAAACACCATATATTTT. It codes for CASSLLLGQRNTIYF.

This clone was counted once. V and J are TRBV6-5 and TRBJ2-1; 8 bases line up with TRBD2. V was pared by 6 bases and J by 1 base, with 5 bases of the junction left unmatched. The germline V gene encodes CDR1 MNHEY and CDR2 SVGAGI. CDR3 length equals 15 residues. As DNA, the CDR3 is TGTGCCAGCAGCAGTAGCGGGGTATCCTACAATGAGCAGTTCTTC. Translation gives CASSSSGVSYNEQFF.

V usage is TRBV30 and J usage is TRBJ2-5; 8 nucleotides align to TRBD1. CDR1 and CDR2 from the germline V gene are GTSNPN and SVGIG (reference sequence). The CDR3 consists of 15 residues. With V trimmed by 3 bases and J by 2 bases, 8 bases remained unmatched. DNA of the CDR3: TGTGCCTGGAGCGCCGGACAGGGAGGTCAAGAGACCCAGTACTTC. Translating gives CAWSAGQGGQETQYF.

The chain recombines TRBV4-2 with TRBJ2-1; 13 positions agree with TRBD2. The CDR3 length is 19 residues. The junction had 11 bases not matched to a gene; V was cut back by 1 base and J by 5 bases. Germline assignment: CDR1 LGHNA and CDR2 YNFKEQ. The CDR3 DNA is TGTGCCAGCAGCCAAGGAACCCCCCGACTAGCGGGGGGAAACAATGAGCAGTTCTTC. Protein: CASSQGTPRLAGGNNEQFF.

This chain connects TRBV2 to TRBJ1-2, with D tentatively TRBD1 (5 bases). The length of the CDR3 is 14 residues. V gave up 3 bases and J gave up 0 bases, with 8 bases separating them. Germline assignment: CDR1 SNHLY and CDR2 FYNNEI. The CDR3 nucleotides are TGTGCCAGCAGTGAGGGGGGGGCTAACTATGGCTACACCTTC. Its protein product is CASSEGGANYGYTF.

The chain joins TRBV6-1 to TRBJ1-2; D not certain. The V and J ends lost 5 bases and 2 bases respectively, with 12 bases between them. The CDR3 contains 14 residues. From germline, CDR1 is MNHNS and CDR2 SASEGT. CDR3 region: CASSMGIANYGYTF. In DNA form, the CDR3 reads TGTGCCAGCAGTATGGGGATAGCGAACTATGGCTACACCTTC.

This clone showed up just once. The chain links TRBV7-8 to TRBJ2-7, with 13 bases that match TRBD2. CDR1 and CDR2 from the germline V gene are SGHVS and FQNEAQ. The CDR3 is 17 amino acids. The V and J ends lost 4 bases and 0 bases, in that order; junction bases with no gene match: 6. The CDR3 sequence: CASSSPGLAGPSYEQYF. The CDR3 coding sequence is TGTGCCAGCAGCTCTCCGGGACTAGCGGGGCCCTCCTACGAGCAGTACTTC.

V gene TRBV15 combines with J gene TRBJ1-5; possibly TRBD1 for D (5 bases). Germline assignment: CDR1 LNHNV and CDR2 YYDKDF (reference sequence). Trimming shortened V by 2 bases and J by 7 bases, and 12 bases separated the two germline ends. This CDR3 has 14 amino acids. CDR3 sequence: CATSRSGGGQPQHF. CDR3 DNA: TGTGCCACCAGCAGATCGGGGGGAGGCCAGCCCCAGCATTTT.

J is TRBJ2-6 and V is TRBV9; 10 bases map to TRBD2. V was clipped by 4 bases and J by 3 bases; unmatched bases: 4. Germline V lookup: CDR1 SGDLS, CDR2 YYNGEE. The CDR3 consists of 16 residues. CDR3 sequence reads: CASSPTSGVGANVLTF. Here the CDR3 DNA reads TGTGCCAGCAGCCCCACTAGCGGGGTTGGGGCCAACGTCCTGACTTTC.

The chain recombines TRBV10-3 with TRBJ1-1; D gene uncertain. The CDR3 has 15 amino acids. The germline V gene has CDR1 ENHRY and CDR2 SYGVKD. The ends were cut back, 6 bases at V and 4 bases at J, with 18 bases in the middle. The CDR3 region is CAISLEGGTLTEAFF. The DNA for the CDR3 is TGTGCCATCAGCCTAGAAGGTGGCACACTCACTGAAGCTTTCTTT.

The chain combines TRBV5-8 with TRBJ2-7; perhaps TRBD2 as D (5 bases). The length of the CDR3 is 14 residues. CDR1 and CDR2 (germline): SGHTS, YDEGEE. The ends were cut back, 2 bases at V and 0 bases at J, with 9 bases in the middle. In DNA, the CDR3 is TGTGCCAGCAGCTTAGGACTGGTCTCCTACGAGCAGTACTTC. Its translation: CASSLGLVSYEQYF.

The rearrangement joins TRBV27 to TRBJ2-1; D remains ambiguous. V was clipped by 6 bases and J by 5 bases, with 8 bases between them. The CDR3 loop spans 12 amino acids. Germline values: CDR1 MNHEY, CDR2 SMNVEV (reference sequence). The CDR3 DNA reads as TGTGCCAGCAGCTCGGTGGACAATGAGCAGTTCTTC. This encodes CASSSVDNEQFF.

This clone has just one count. This chain links TRBV7-2 with TRBJ1-5; D might be TRBD1 (5 bases). This CDR3 is built from 15 residues. Germline V CDR1 and CDR2: SGHTA, FQGNSA. V lost 5 bases and J 4 bases, leaving 15 bases between the germline ends. The CDR3 is CASSKDGAPNQPQHF. The CDR3 DNA reads as TGTGCCAGCAGCAAAGATGGGGCGCCGAATCAGCCCCAGCATTTT.

The V gene is TRBV7-8, the J gene TRBJ2-7; 7 nucleotides line up with TRBD1. Germline values: CDR1 SGHVS, CDR2 FQNEAQ. Germline trimming cut 5 bases from V and 1 base from J; bases unmatched to any gene: 5. The CDR3 runs 14 residues. CDR3 in DNA: TGTGCCAGCAGCAAGACAGGGCAATCCTACGAGCAGTACTTC. Translating gives CASSKTGQSYEQYF.

This chain links TRBV7-2 with TRBJ1-5; 8 bases line up with TRBD1. J gave up 8 bases and V 5 bases, and 5 bases lay outside the gene matches. CDR1 is SGHTA and CDR2 is FQGNSA in the germline V gene. The CDR3 covers 13 residues. The CDR3 region has the DNA TGTGCCAGCAGCCAGACAGGGGTTAAGCCCCAGCATTTT. Protein sequence: CASSQTGVKPQHF. Full variable domain (rest looked up from reference TRBV7-2 and TRBJ1-5): GAGVSQSPSNKVTEKGKDVELRCDPISGHTALYWYRQSLGQGLEFLIYFQGNSAPDKSGLPSDRFSAERTGGSVSTLTIQRTQQEDSAVYLCASSQTGVKPQHFGDGTRLSIL.